This entry describes one T cell receptor beta chain. What it binds is unknown. The data derive from a study of T cell responses to AZD1222 COVID-19 vaccine. Study findings and constraints: Repertoires were collected only later (after the peak T cell response had occurred). The sample set comprised mostly white British donors with more females, and clonal diversity was possibly underestimated. Reports say nearly half of spike-specific TCRs go after unmutated variant regions.

The length of the CDR3 is 13 residues. Germline assignment: CDR1 SNHLY and CDR2 FYNNEI. V lost 10 bases, J lost 6 bases, and 13 bases lay in between. Generated by immunoSEQ multiplex PCR, the TCRdb table keeps only in-frame clones and is missing some. The data show about 130,000 clones, with more than 85% seen just once and 2.5% to 4% held by the top ten. The chain is built from TRBV2 and TRBJ1-6, with D hard to call. The source is an adult in good health. Sequenced here: peripheral blood, sampled on day 0 of AZD1222 vaccination. The CDR3 is CATGRALNSPLHF. The CDR3 DNA is TGTGCCACCGGCCGGGCTCTTAATTCACCCCTCCACTTT.